This TCR beta chain came from a study of blood T cell repertoires in COVID-19. Across the study: The United States, Italy and Spain supplied acute and convalescent COVID-19 samples. In each case, the material was cDNA or gDNA derived from T cells, B-cell-depleted T cells, or PBMCs.

The CDR3 contains 16 residues. Germline V gene lookup returns CDR1 SQVTM and CDR2 ANQGSEA. J lost 6 bases, V lost 1 base, and 14 bases had no gene match. The protocol was immunoSEQ multiplex PCR, while the TCRdb copy is restricted to in-frame clones and leaves out a portion. The data contain some 250,000 clones, around nine tenths of them singletons. The source is a woman aged 55-75 years with COVID-19, enrolled during active disease. V gene TRBV29-1 combines with J gene TRBJ2-7, with TRBD2 matching 8 bases. The sample taken for sequencing was peripheral blood. Written as DNA, the CDR3 is TGCAGCGTTGAAGGCATTTTGGCGGGAGGAAGGTCCGAGCAGTACTTC. Translation gives CSVEGILAGGRSEQYF.